This T cell receptor beta chain is drawn from a study of T cell clonality in common variable immunodeficiency. Generated by immunoSEQ multiplex PCR, the TCRdb table keeps only in-frame clones and is missing some. The sample contains about 33,000 clones, none of them singletons. CVID subjects were 15 or so female and around 28 male, aged roughly 9 to 64. As to this clone: Its specificity is not known. The DNA ends 3 residues before the CDR3 does, and the rest of the CDR3 is filled in from the germline J gene.

Whole-study results and caveats: What drives increased CVID clonality needs T cell subpopulation sequencing. Common variable immunodeficiency TCR beta sequences reportedly had fewer deletions and N-nucleotide insertions.

Germline V gene lookup returns CDR1 SGHVS and CDR2 FQNEAQ. V gave up 6 bases and J gave up 8 bases; unmatched junction bases: 6. The CDR3 sequence is 14 residues long. The chain has TRBV7-8 and TRBJ1-6; TRBD1 matches 8 bases. This receptor was obtained from a human donor with common variable immunodeficiency. The sequenced sample was peripheral blood mononuclear cells. The CDR3 bases that were read are TGTGCCAGCAGAGAGACAGGGGATCATTCACCC. It codes for CASRETGDHSP. The entire CDR3 is CASRETGDHSPLHF.